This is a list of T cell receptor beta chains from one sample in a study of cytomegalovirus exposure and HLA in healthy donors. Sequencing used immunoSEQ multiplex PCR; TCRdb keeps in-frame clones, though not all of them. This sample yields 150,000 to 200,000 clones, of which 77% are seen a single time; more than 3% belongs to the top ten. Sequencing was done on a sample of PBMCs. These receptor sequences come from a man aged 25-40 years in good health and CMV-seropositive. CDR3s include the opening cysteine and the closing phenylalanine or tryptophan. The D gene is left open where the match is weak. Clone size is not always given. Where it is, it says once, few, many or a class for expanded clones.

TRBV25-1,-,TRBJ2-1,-,CASSVRRGYDNEQFF,TGTGCCAGCAGTGTTCGACGGGGTTACGACAATGAGCAGTTCTTC
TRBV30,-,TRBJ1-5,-,CAWSAEEGQPQHF,TGTGCCTGGAGTGCCGAGGAAGGTCAGCCCCAGCATTTT
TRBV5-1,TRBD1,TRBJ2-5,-,CASSPEDRGRGETQYF,TGCGCCAGCAGCCCAGAGGACAGGGGGCGGGGAGAGACCCAGTACTTC
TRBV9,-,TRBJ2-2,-,CASSVGQGTTGELFF,TGTGCCAGCAGCGTAGGGCAGGGGACCACCGGGGAGCTGTTTTTT
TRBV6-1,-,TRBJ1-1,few,CASSETLRTEAFF,TGTGCCAGCAGTGAAACCCTACGGACTGAAGCTTTCTTT
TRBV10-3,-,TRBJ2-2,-,CAISEQGRTGELFF,TGTGCCATCAGTGAACAGGGGAGGACCGGGGAGCTGTTTTTT
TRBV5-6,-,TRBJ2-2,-,CASSLWGRPGELFF,TGTGCCAGCAGCTTGTGGGGGCGCCCCGGGGAGCTGTTTTTT
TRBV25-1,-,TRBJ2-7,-,CASSEGPRGHEQYF,TGTGCCAGCAGTGAAGGCCCAAGGGGCCACGAGCAGTACTTC
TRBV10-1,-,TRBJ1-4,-,CASSRPLGKLFF,TGCGCCAGCAGTCGCCCGCTCGGGAAGCTGTTTTTT
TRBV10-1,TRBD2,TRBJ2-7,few,CASSGSGFYEQYF,TGCGCCAGCAGCGGTAGCGGGTTCTACGAGCAGTACTTC
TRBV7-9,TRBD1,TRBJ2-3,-,CATQYGRGRRDTDTQYF,TGTGCCACTCAATACGGCAGGGGGCGCAGGGACACAGATACGCAGTATTTT
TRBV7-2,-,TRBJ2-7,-,CASSSTTGNEQYF,TGTGCCAGCAGCTCCACTACCGGGAACGAGCAGTACTTC
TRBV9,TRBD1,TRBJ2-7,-,CASRGDSYEQYF,TGTGCCAGCAGAGGGGACAGCTACGAGCAGTACTTC
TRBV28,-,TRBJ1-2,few,CASSEPQVVRSYTF,TGTGCCAGCAGTGAACCACAGGTGGTAAGGAGCTACACCTTC
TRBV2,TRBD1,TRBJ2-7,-,CASDRGFSYEQYF,TGTGCCAGTGACAGGGGCTTCTCCTACGAGCAGTACTTC
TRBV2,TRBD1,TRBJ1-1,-,CASSPLGTGVTEAFF,TGTGCCAGCAGTCCTTTGGGGACAGGGGTAACTGAAGCTTTCTTT
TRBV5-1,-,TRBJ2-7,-,CASSLLTAYEQYF,TGCGCCAGCAGCCTCCTGACAGCCTACGAGCAGTACTTC